A selection of T cell receptor beta chains follows, all from one sample in a study of blood T cell repertoires in COVID-19. Profiled with immunoSEQ multiplex PCR; TCRdb holds only in-frame clones, not every one. This sample has some 400,000 clones, with over 75% found just once. Sequenced input: peripheral blood. The receptors were gathered from a woman in her thirties with COVID-19, enrolled during active disease. The CDR3 runs from the conserved cysteine through the conserved F or W. The D gene is left open where the match is weak. Rows give clone size only sometimes, using once, few, many, or a class for an expanded clone.

TRBD1	.	TRBV27	TRBJ2-1	CASSLAGGLYNEQFF
TRBD1	.	TRBV6-6	TRBJ2-2	CASSLTGASGELFF
.	.	TRBV5-6	TRBJ2-5	CASSLGSLGRFVTQYF
TRBD2	.	TRBV29-1	TRBJ2-1	CSERGAGTSDNEQFF
TRBD1	.	TRBV6-5	TRBJ1-1	CASSQGQGSTEAFF
TRBD1	.	TRBV5-1	TRBJ2-6	CASSPPGQQAGANVLTF
.	.	TRBV19	TRBJ2-1	CASTPRRPGDPRDNEQFF
TRBD1	.	TRBV5-6	TRBJ2-7	CASRGLGTGASEQYF
.	.	TRBV5-4	TRBJ2-7	CASSPVGRLLEQYF
TRBD2	.	TRBV30	TRBJ2-3	CAWSVAPSGGTDTQYF
TRBD1	.	TRBV6-6	TRBJ2-7	CASSGIQGVYEQYF
TRBD1	.	TRBV13	TRBJ2-7	CASSPMTGSSYEQYF
TRBD1	.	TRBV6-4	TRBJ2-2	CASSEQGGTGELFF
.	few	TRBV4-1	TRBJ2-3	CASSQGTAQGDTQYF
TRBD1	.	TRBV18	TRBJ2-7	CASSPPSDRGLEQYF
.	.	TRBV28	TRBJ1-5	CASSQTGNNQPQHF
TRBD2	few	TRBV12-5	TRBJ2-3	CASGSTLSGRGADTQYF
TRBD2	few	TRBV7-2	TRBJ2-1	CASSLNSGTSGRGKFF
.	.	TRBV11-2	TRBJ2-5	CASSRMGSGYQETQYF
TRBD1	.	TRBV12-5	TRBJ2-1	CASGLVRGTGSNEQFF
.	few	TRBV27	TRBJ1-5	CASRGRANQPQHF
TRBD1	.	TRBV11-2	TRBJ1-4	CASSFTGTDNEKLFF
.	.	TRBV9	TRBJ2-1	CASSVAGAYNEQFF
.	.	TRBV2	TRBJ1-1	CASSEVGRARGTEAFF
.	.	TRBV7-8	TRBJ1-3	CASSRAAGAGNTIYF
.	.	TRBV5-6	TRBJ1-3	CASSLSRGLSGNTIYF
.	.	TRBV11-3	TRBJ1-1	CASSFAGRTEAFF
TRBD1	.	TRBV11-3	TRBJ2-5	CASSLGGTGAYQETQYF
TRBD2	.	TRBV19	TRBJ2-1	CASSRGGDNEQFF
TRBD1	.	TRBV12-3/TRBV12-4	TRBJ2-7	CASRQLTGNEQYF
TRBD2	.	TRBV10-2	TRBJ2-1	CATNSGTSYNEQFF
TRBD2	.	TRBV7-9	TRBJ2-3	CASSQGASGRARRTDTQYF
.	few	TRBV27	TRBJ2-1	CASTLGGSSYNEQFF
.	.	TRBV27	TRBJ1-5	CASSLRQNQPQHF
TRBD2	.	TRBV7-9	TRBJ2-3	CASSFSLAGDTQYF
.	.	TRBV7-3	TRBJ1-6	CASSFMVDSPLHF
TRBD2	.	TRBV6-6	TRBJ2-7	CASSYSGRDYEQYF
TRBD1	.	TRBV18	TRBJ1-2	CASSRDRDGYTF
TRBD1	few	TRBV6-1	TRBJ1-1	CASSEAGQGVTEAFF
TRBD1	few	TRBV4-1	TRBJ1-5	CASSPVDRGGRSNQPQHF